Listed below are T cell receptor beta chains from one sample, sequenced in a study of blood T cells in healthy people across ages. TCRdb reprocessed the 5' RACE reads via MiXCR and lists one record per CDR3 protein. The sample includes around 870,000 distinct CDR3 sequences, 25% to 35% of them seen just once. The source material was blood. The receptors were gathered from a woman older than 75 in good health. Each CDR3 is given with its conserved first and last residue. The D gene is left open where the match is weak. Size is omitted from some rows. Given values are once, few, many or a class for expanded clones.

d_call	j_call	cdr3_length	v_call	clone_size	cdr3_aa	cdr3_nt
TRBD1	TRBJ1-6	15	TRBV12-3/TRBV12-4	.	CASTLGGTGGSPLHF	TGTGCCAGCACCCTAGGGGGGACAGGGGGCTCACCCCTCCACTTT
.	TRBJ2-3	11	TRBV19	few	CASRMADTQYF	TGTGCCAGTAGAATGGCAGATACGCAGTATTTT
TRBD1	TRBJ2-5	16	TRBV7-2	.	CVSSLAQTGGGETQYF	TGTGTCAGCAGCTTAGCGCAGACAGGGGGCGGGGAGACCCAGTACTTC
.	TRBJ1-5	19	TRBV7-2	many	CASSLDVRTEGGLNQPQHF	TGTGCCAGCAGCTTAGATGTCAGAACGGAAGGCGGTCTTAATCAGCCCCAGCATTTT
.	TRBJ1-4	14	TRBV11-2	.	CASSSGDANEKLFF	TGTGCCAGCAGCTCAGGGGACGCTAATGAAAAACTGTTTTTT
TRBD1	TRBJ1-4	16	TRBV6-5	.	CATAGTGRAVDEKLFF	TGTGCCACCGCCGGGACAGGGAGGGCAGTGGATGAAAAACTGTTTTTT
.	TRBJ2-1	14	TRBV6-6	.	CASSYGTGDGEQFF	TGTGCCAGCAGTTACGGAACAGGCGATGGGGAGCAGTTCTTC
.	TRBJ2-7	12	TRBV30	few	CAWSSSGYEQYF	TGTGCCTGGAGTTCGTCGGGCTACGAGCAGTACTTC
TRBD1	TRBJ1-5	18	TRBV6-2/TRBV6-3	few	CASSGSPQGVVSNQPQHF	TGTGCCAGCAGTGGAAGCCCCCAGGGGGTGGTAAGCAATCAGCCCCAGCATTTT
.	TRBJ2-7	13	TRBV7-2	many	CASSSQSSYEQYF	TGTGCCAGCAGTTCACAGAGCTCCTACGAGCAGTACTTC
.	TRBJ1-6	12	TRBV4-1	many	CASSQDGSPLHF	TGCGCCAGCAGCCAAGATGGATCACCCCTCCACTTT
.	TRBJ2-3	13	TRBV20-1	many	CSARTPSTDTQYF	TGCAGTGCCCGGACCCCTAGCACAGATACGCAGTATTTT
.	TRBJ2-1	15	TRBV4-3	many	CASSQSRIRDNEQFF	TGCGCCAGCAGCCAATCGAGGATCAGGGACAATGAGCAGTTCTTC
.	TRBJ1-2	14	TRBV2	.	CASSLQGPLYGYTF	TGTGCCAGCAGTCTTCAAGGACCACTCTATGGCTACACCTTC
TRBD2	TRBJ2-4	17	TRBV11-2	.	CASSFLAGGGLKNIQYF	TGTGCCAGCAGCTTTCTAGCGGGGGGCGGACTCAAAAACATTCAGTACTTC
.	TRBJ1-1	14	TRBV5-1	.	CASSLAGAYTEAFF	TGCGCCAGCAGCTTGGCCGGGGCCTACACTGAAGCTTTCTTT
TRBD1	TRBJ2-5	16	TRBV6-2/TRBV6-3	few	CASSTFGTGKEETQYF	TGTGCCAGCAGTACATTCGGGACAGGGAAGGAAGAGACCCAGTACTTC
.	TRBJ1-4	17	TRBV5-1	few	CASSLEGARIANEKLFF	TGCGCCAGCAGCTTGGAAGGGGCGAGGATCGCTAATGAAAAACTGTTTTTT
.	TRBJ1-2	11	TRBV6-6	many	CASSYDYGYTF	TGTGCCAGCAGTTATGACTATGGCTACACCTTC
.	TRBJ2-1	15	TRBV7-2	many	CASSSQIGVDNEQFF	TGTGCCAGCAGCTCCCAAATCGGGGTAGACAATGAGCAGTTCTTC
TRBD1	TRBJ2-2	16	TRBV24-1	few	CATSDLEGAHTGELFF	TGTGCCACCAGTGATTTGGAGGGGGCGCACACCGGGGAGCTGTTTTTT
TRBD2	TRBJ2-1	12	TRBV18	many	CASSPERGGLFF	TGTGCCAGCTCACCAGAGCGGGGGGGGCTGTTCTTC
.	TRBJ2-4	16	TRBV3-1	few	CASSQTTGSAKNIQYF	TGTGCCAGCAGCCAAACTACAGGGTCAGCCAAAAACATTCAGTACTTC
TRBD2	TRBJ2-3	14	TRBV29-1	.	CSVEAGVSTDTQYF	TGCAGCGTTGAGGCGGGGGTGAGCACAGATACGCAGTATTTT
.	TRBJ1-1	13	TRBV12-3/TRBV12-4	many	CASITGRNTEAFF	TGTGCCAGCATCACGGGGAGGAACACTGAAGCTTTCTTT
.	TRBJ1-4	12	TRBV20-1	.	CSASDPEEKLFF	TGCAGTGCTAGCGACCCCGAGGAAAAACTGTTTTTT
TRBD2	TRBJ2-1	17	TRBV7-2	.	CASSLALQRGAMVWQFF	TGTGCCAGCAGCCTCGCGCTCCAGCGGGGTGCAATGGTATGGCAGTTCTTC
TRBD1	TRBJ1-4	17	TRBV12-3/TRBV12-4	.	CASSFWGQGGNNEKLFF	TGTGCCAGCAGTTTTTGGGGACAGGGAGGGAATAATGAAAAACTGTTTTTT
.	TRBJ2-3	15	TRBV7-2	many	CASSLETQGPDTQYF	TGTGCCAGCAGCTTAGAAACGCAGGGCCCAGATACGCAGTATTTT
TRBD1	TRBJ2-1	15	TRBV29-1	many	CSVERGGLIGNEQFF	TGCAGCGTTGAAAGAGGGGGCTTGATAGGGAATGAGCAGTTCTTC
TRBD1	TRBJ2-1	14	TRBV29-1	.	CSVDRDRDYNEQFF	TGCAGCGTTGACCGGGACAGGGACTACAATGAGCAGTTCTTC
.	TRBJ2-7	11	TRBV6-2/TRBV6-3	.	CASSYDTKQYF	TGTGCCAGCAGTTATGATACAAAGCAGTACTTC
.	TRBJ2-1	13	TRBV11-2	.	CASSLERVHEQFF	TGTGCCAGCAGCCTCGAAAGGGTACATGAGCAGTTCTTC
TRBD2	TRBJ2-6	16	TRBV19	.	CADPRAGRSGANVLTF	TGTGCCGACCCTCGAGCGGGACGCTCTGGGGCCAACGTCCTGACTTTC
TRBD2	TRBJ2-1	14	TRBV13	.	CASSGVAGGYEQFF	TGTGCCAGCAGTGGGGTAGCGGGAGGCTATGAGCAGTTCTTC
TRBD1	TRBJ2-5	15	TRBV11-2	.	CASSSWTGGKETQYF	TGTGCCAGCAGCTCGTGGACAGGGGGGAAAGAGACCCAGTACTTC
.	TRBJ2-5	16	TRBV9	many	CASSAYLRGGKETQYF	TGTGCCAGCAGCGCATACTTGCGTGGCGGGAAAGAGACCCAGTACTTC
TRBD1	TRBJ1-1	15	TRBV20-1	.	CSANRGTFRGTEAFF	TGCAGTGCTAACAGGGGGACCTTCAGGGGGACTGAAGCTTTCTTT
TRBD1	TRBJ1-6	15	TRBV7-9	many	CASSFGTGHNSPLHF	TGTGCCAGCAGCTTCGGGACAGGCCATAATTCACCCCTCCACTTT
.	TRBJ2-3	15	TRBV12-3/TRBV12-4	.	CASRGRTASTDVQYF	TGTGCCAGCAGGGGAAGGACAGCCAGCACAGATGTGCAGTATTTT
.	TRBJ1-6	14	TRBV12-3/TRBV12-4	.	CAGSLHPKNSPLHF	TGTGCCGGCAGCCTACATCCGAAGAATTCACCCCTCCACTTT
TRBD1	TRBJ2-7	15	TRBV7-2	few	CASSLSDRGHQEQYF	TGTGCCAGCAGCTTAAGTGACAGGGGGCATCAGGAGCAGTACTTC
TRBD2	TRBJ2-1	16	TRBV10-2	many	CASSDAGLAVINEQFF	TGCGCCAGCAGTGATGCCGGACTAGCGGTAATCAATGAGCAGTTCTTC
.	TRBJ2-5	15	TRBV18	few	CASSAQGTYKGTQYF	TGTGCCAGCTCAGCCCAAGGGACTTACAAAGGGACCCAGTACTTC